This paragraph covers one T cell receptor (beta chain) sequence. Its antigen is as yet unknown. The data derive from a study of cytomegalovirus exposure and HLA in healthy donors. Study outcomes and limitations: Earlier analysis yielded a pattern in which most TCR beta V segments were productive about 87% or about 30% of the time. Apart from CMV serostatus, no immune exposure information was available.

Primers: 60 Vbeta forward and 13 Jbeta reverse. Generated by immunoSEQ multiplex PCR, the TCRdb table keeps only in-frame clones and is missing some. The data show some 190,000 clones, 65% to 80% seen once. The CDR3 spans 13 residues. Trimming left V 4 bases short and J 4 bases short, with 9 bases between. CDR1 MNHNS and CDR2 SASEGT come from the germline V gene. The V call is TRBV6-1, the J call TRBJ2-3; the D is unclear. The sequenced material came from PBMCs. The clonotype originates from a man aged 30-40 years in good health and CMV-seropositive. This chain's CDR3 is CASSAPWPDTQYF. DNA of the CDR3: TGTGCCAGCAGTGCCCCTTGGCCAGATACGCAGTATTTT.